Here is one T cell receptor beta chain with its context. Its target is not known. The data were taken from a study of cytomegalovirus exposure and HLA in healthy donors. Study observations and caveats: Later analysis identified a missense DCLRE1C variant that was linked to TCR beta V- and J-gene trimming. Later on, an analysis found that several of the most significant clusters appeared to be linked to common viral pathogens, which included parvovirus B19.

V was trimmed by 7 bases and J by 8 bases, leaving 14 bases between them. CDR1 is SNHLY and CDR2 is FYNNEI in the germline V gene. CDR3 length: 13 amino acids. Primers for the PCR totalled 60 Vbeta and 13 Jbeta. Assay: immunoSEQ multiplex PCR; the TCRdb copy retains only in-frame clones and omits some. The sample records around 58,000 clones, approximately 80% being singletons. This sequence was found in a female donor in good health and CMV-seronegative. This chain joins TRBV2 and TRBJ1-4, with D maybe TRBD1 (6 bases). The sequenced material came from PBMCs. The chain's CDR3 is CASTPRGGEKLFF. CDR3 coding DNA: TGTGCCAGCACCCCCAGGGGCGGGGAAAAACTGTTTTTT.